This is a list of T cell receptor beta chains from one sample in a study of regulatory T cells in long-lasting Graves disease. TCRdb used MiXCR to reprocess the multiplex PCR reads, holding one entry per CDR3 protein. The table lists roughly 430,000 distinct CDR3 sequences, around a fifth of them singletons. The specimen comprised peripheral blood mononuclear cells (PBMCs), sampled when the disease was refractory, from a patient treated with antithyroid drugs. These receptors were collected from a female donor with Graves disease. Each CDR3 is given with its conserved first and last residue. The order of the fields is clone size, J gene, D gene, V gene, CDR3 protein, CDR3 DNA. D genes are given only for firm matches. Size tells how often a clone was seen (once, few, many) or the class of an expanded clone, and some rows leave it out.

clone_size: many
j_call: TRBJ1-5
d_call: TRBD1
v_call: TRBV12-3/TRBV12-4
cdr3_aa: CASNSGGRQPQHF
cdr3_nt: TGTGCCAGCAACTCAGGGGGTCGTCAGCCCCAGCATTTT

clone_size: few
j_call: TRBJ1-4
d_call: .
v_call: TRBV28
cdr3_aa: CASSLFLGSNEKLFF
cdr3_nt: TGTGCCAGCAGTTTATTCCTGGGATCTAATGAAAAACTGTTTTTT

clone_size: many
j_call: TRBJ1-6
d_call: TRBD1
v_call: TRBV15
cdr3_aa: CATSTRQGAWSPLHF
cdr3_nt: TGTGCCACCAGCACCAGACAGGGGGCTTGGTCACCCCTCCACTTT

clone_size: .
j_call: TRBJ2-2
d_call: .
v_call: TRBV10-3
cdr3_aa: CAISDGPVPGELFF
cdr3_nt: TGTGCCATCAGTGACGGCCCGGTACCCGGGGAGCTGTTTTTT

clone_size: many
j_call: TRBJ1-5
d_call: TRBD1
v_call: TRBV15
cdr3_aa: CATSRDRGQTNQPQHF
cdr3_nt: TGTGCCACCAGCAGAGATAGGGGACAGACTAATCAGCCCCAGCATTTT

clone_size: .
j_call: TRBJ1-5
d_call: .
v_call: TRBV20-1
cdr3_aa: CSARVPGLVNQPQHF
cdr3_nt: TGCAGTGCTAGAGTCCCGGGTTTGGTAAATCAGCCCCAGCATTTT

clone_size: .
j_call: TRBJ2-5
d_call: .
v_call: TRBV7-9
cdr3_aa: CASSSLGPQETQYF
cdr3_nt: TGTGCCAGCAGCTCCCTCGGGCCTCAAGAGACCCAGTACTTC

clone_size: many
j_call: TRBJ1-1
d_call: .
v_call: TRBV2
cdr3_aa: CASSAEVEAFF
cdr3_nt: TGTGCCAGCAGTGCGGAGGTTGAAGCTTTCTTT

clone_size: .
j_call: TRBJ1-4
d_call: TRBD1
v_call: TRBV7-9
cdr3_aa: CASSSRQGGIEKLFF
cdr3_nt: TGTGCCAGCAGCTCTCGACAGGGTGGTATTGAAAAACTGTTTTTT

clone_size: few
j_call: TRBJ2-7
d_call: .
v_call: TRBV20-1
cdr3_aa: CSASVTTDRAYEQYF
cdr3_nt: TGCAGTGCTAGCGTTACTACCGACAGAGCCTACGAGCAGTACTTC

clone_size: .
j_call: TRBJ1-2
d_call: TRBD1
v_call: TRBV14
cdr3_aa: CASSQVPTGGNYGYTF
cdr3_nt: TGTGCCAGCAGCCAAGTCCCGACAGGGGGCAACTATGGCTACACCTTC

clone_size: many
j_call: TRBJ2-7
d_call: .
v_call: TRBV28
cdr3_aa: CASSPSGNYEQYF
cdr3_nt: TGTGCCAGCAGCCCTTCCGGAAATTACGAGCAGTACTTC

clone_size: .
j_call: TRBJ2-3
d_call: TRBD2
v_call: TRBV11-2
cdr3_aa: CASSPGTSGSRDTQYF
cdr3_nt: TGTGCCAGCAGCCCCGGGACTAGCGGGAGCCGGGATACGCAGTATTTT

clone_size: many
j_call: TRBJ1-4
d_call: .
v_call: TRBV28
cdr3_aa: CASRGQGPGELFF
cdr3_nt: TGTGCCAGCAGGGGGCAGGGGCCTGGCGAGCTGTTTTTT

clone_size: many
j_call: TRBJ2-7
d_call: TRBD2
v_call: TRBV10-3
cdr3_aa: CAISESVSGMYEQYF
cdr3_nt: TGTGCCATCAGTGAGTCCGTTAGCGGGATGTACGAGCAGTACTTC

clone_size: many
j_call: TRBJ2-2
d_call: TRBD2
v_call: TRBV24-1
cdr3_aa: CATSDLSTSGKAGELFF
cdr3_nt: TGTGCCACCAGTGATTTGAGTACTAGCGGGAAGGCCGGGGAGCTGTTTTTT

clone_size: many
j_call: TRBJ2-7
d_call: TRBD1
v_call: TRBV28
cdr3_aa: CASSYTGTGRGEQYF
cdr3_nt: TGTGCCAGCAGTTATACCGGGACAGGGCGGGGTGAGCAGTACTTC

clone_size: .
j_call: TRBJ2-1
d_call: TRBD1
v_call: TRBV6-1
cdr3_aa: CASSEGDSETYNEQFF
cdr3_nt: TGTGCCAGCAGTGAGGGGGACAGCGAAACCTACAATGAGCAGTTCTTC

clone_size: many
j_call: TRBJ1-2
d_call: .
v_call: TRBV20-1
cdr3_aa: CSASGGSSLRGYTF
cdr3_nt: TGCAGTGCTAGTGGGGGGTCCAGCCTCAGGGGCTACACCTTC

clone_size: once
j_call: TRBJ2-1
d_call: .
v_call: TRBV15
cdr3_aa: CATSRDGQKNNEQFF
cdr3_nt: TGTGCCACCAGCAGAGACGGACAGAAAAACAATGAGCAGTTCTTC

clone_size: .
j_call: TRBJ2-2
d_call: .
v_call: TRBV6-1
cdr3_aa: CASSDVGNTGELFF
cdr3_nt: TGTGCCAGCAGCGACGTCGGAAACACCGGGGAGCTGTTTTTT

clone_size: many
j_call: TRBJ1-4
d_call: .
v_call: TRBV7-8
cdr3_aa: CASSRQGYNEKLFF
cdr3_nt: TGTGCCAGCAGCAGGCAGGGCTATAATGAAAAACTGTTTTTT

clone_size: many
j_call: TRBJ1-2
d_call: .
v_call: TRBV4-1
cdr3_aa: CASSQETDSYGYTF
cdr3_nt: TGCGCCAGCAGCCAAGAAACGGACAGCTATGGCTACACCTTC

clone_size: many
j_call: TRBJ2-5
d_call: .
v_call: TRBV20-1
cdr3_aa: CSAKPKEGETQYF
cdr3_nt: TGCAGTGCTAAACCCAAGGAGGGAGAGACCCAGTACTTC

clone_size: many
j_call: TRBJ2-7
d_call: .
v_call: TRBV7-9
cdr3_aa: CASSQTSIPYEQYF
cdr3_nt: TGTGCCAGCAGCCAGACTAGTATTCCCTACGAGCAGTACTTC

clone_size: .
j_call: TRBJ2-7
d_call: .
v_call: TRBV4-1
cdr3_aa: CASSQDIPGPYEQYF
cdr3_nt: TGCGCCAGCAGCCAAGATATTCCAGGGCCCTACGAGCAGTACTTC

clone_size: .
j_call: TRBJ1-1
d_call: .
v_call: TRBV9
cdr3_aa: CASSALESGGDTEAFF
cdr3_nt: TGTGCCAGCAGCGCTTTAGAGTCGGGGGGAGACACTGAAGCTTTCTTT

clone_size: many
j_call: TRBJ2-7
d_call: .
v_call: TRBV20-1
cdr3_aa: CSARNRDLSYEQYF
cdr3_nt: TGCAGTGCTAGAAATAGGGACCTCTCCTACGAGCAGTACTTC

clone_size: many
j_call: TRBJ1-1
d_call: .
v_call: TRBV28
cdr3_aa: CASSQGSGTEAFF
cdr3_nt: TGTGCCAGCAGCCAGGGGTCTGGCACTGAAGCTTTCTTT

clone_size: many
j_call: TRBJ1-2
d_call: .
v_call: TRBV27
cdr3_aa: CASSLSGAANHGYTF
cdr3_nt: TGTGCCAGCAGTTTATCCGGTGCCGCGAACCATGGCTACACCTTC

clone_size: .
j_call: TRBJ1-6
d_call: .
v_call: TRBV5-1
cdr3_aa: CASSGARGDSPLHF
cdr3_nt: TGCGCCAGCAGCGGGGCCCGTGGGGATTCACCCCTCCACTTT

clone_size: .
j_call: TRBJ1-1
d_call: .
v_call: TRBV3-1
cdr3_aa: CASRQQGGRNTEAFF
cdr3_nt: TGTGCCAGCAGACAACAAGGCGGCAGGAACACTGAAGCTTTCTTT

clone_size: few
j_call: TRBJ1-5
d_call: TRBD1
v_call: TRBV5-1
cdr3_aa: CASNFGRGYRQPQHF
cdr3_nt: TGCGCCAGCAACTTTGGCAGGGGGTACCGTCAGCCCCAGCATTTT

clone_size: many
j_call: TRBJ2-7
d_call: TRBD2
v_call: TRBV11-2
cdr3_aa: CASSLVASGLYNEQYF
cdr3_nt: TGTGCCAGCAGCTTAGTGGCTAGCGGGCTTTACAACGAGCAGTACTTC

clone_size: many
j_call: TRBJ1-4
d_call: TRBD1
v_call: TRBV3-1
cdr3_aa: CASSPIGTGNEKLFF
cdr3_nt: TGTGCCAGCAGCCCGATCGGGACAGGGAATGAAAAACTGTTTTTT

clone_size: few
j_call: TRBJ1-1
d_call: .
v_call: TRBV9
cdr3_aa: CASSVDPQNTEAFF
cdr3_nt: TGTGCCAGCAGCGTAGACCCGCAGAACACTGAAGCTTTCTTT

clone_size: .
j_call: TRBJ2-1
d_call: TRBD1
v_call: TRBV29-1
cdr3_aa: CSTRDSTSEQFF
cdr3_nt: TGCAGCACCCGGGACAGCACAAGTGAGCAGTTCTTC